This T cell receptor beta chain was recorded in a study of shared clonotypes between healthy human individuals (dated by TCRdb to about 2020). For the wider study: The cohort included a few men and two women between 18 and 49 years of age. For each donor, three plates each were used for CD4 naive and CD4 memory, two plates were used for CD8 naive, and one plate was used for CD8 memory. Leukapheresis yielded between about 0.94 and 9.5 billion PBMCs per donor. Blood TCR repertoires of about 5 healthy adults were deeply sequenced to estimate repertoire size and the extent of clonotype sharing between individuals. Libraries were prepared and TCR repertoires were sequenced by different laboratories using diverse techniques, in order to increase sequencing depth and limit assay-specific biases. Overall study results and their limits: Pairwise subsampling led to the expectation that sequencing depth would affect the degree of clonotype sharing among donors. Compared with non-shared clonotypes, the clonotypes found in all four sorted-subset donors had higher generation probabilities. Across several donors, about 5.2% of naive CD4, 3.5% of naive CD8, about 2.3% of memory CD4, and 0.4% of memory CD8 clonotypes were shared. Incomplete sequencing was indicated by rarefaction of sorted-subset datasets, despite the large sequencing depth. The small number of donors limited the genetic and exposure-history diversity represented. Larger estimated clonotype richness was generally found for naive subsets than for memory subsets. Sampling was limited to blood, and TCR repertoires in tissue likely differ from TCR repertoires in blood.

Using the deep immunoSEQ assay, TCR CDR3 regions were amplified from genomic DNA by multiplex PCR. Genomic DNA extracted from each cell subset was distributed evenly over all wells of several immunoSEQ 96-well plates, and each plate served as one replicate. Each replicate PCR for sorted subsets received approximately 220 ng genomic DNA, equal to 28,000 or so T cell genomes. Purified libraries were quantified with a Qubit 3.0 fluorometer, sized on a Bioanalyzer 2100, and re-quantified with the KAPA Library Quantification kit. Every immunoSEQ 96-well plate was sequenced on a dedicated single-read 150-cycle Illumina NextSeq 550 flow cell. The authors' pipeline ran thus. Because the immunoSEQ output held only junctional sequences and lacked quality scores, the filtering could not match the filtering applied to full-length reads. Sequences were annotated with PyIR, a Python wrapper for IgBLAST v1.9, using IMGT germline references to assign V/J genes and CDR3. Reads with weak V/J assignments (E-value above 1e-6), missing CDR3, stop codons, out-of-frame junctions, or ambiguous translated residues were removed. V3J clonotypes were defined as sequences sharing the same inferred V gene, J gene, and CDR3 amino acid sequence. Percentage overlap between repertoires was computed as shared unique clonotypes divided by the size of the smaller repertoire. Repertoire richness was assessed with RTK rarefaction, the Chao1 estimator, and Recon v2.1 estimates of unobserved clonotypes. For all TCRbeta clonotypes obtained by the gDNA method from four donors, generation probabilities were computed with OLGA. Imported from immuneACCESS, the table was reduced by TCRdb to in-frame sequences with V and J called. These copies leave out some clones; in studies compared against another copy, an unresolved V gene accounts for under half, and the cause of the remainder is not known. For V, J and clone size, that table is used; D and trimming come from the DNA. The sample table records 2,500,000 or so clones; around 94% of these occur just once. The top ten clones comprise roughly 0.14% of the sample.

The donors were healthy, HIV-negative adults with no recently reported acute infections or vaccinations. Only Caucasian adults living in Nashville, Tennessee, USA were represented among the donors. CD4+ T cells were enriched by magnetic negative selection, after which naive cells were positively selected on CD45RA and the negative fraction was taken as the memory subset. After blood collection by leukapheresis, PBMCs were isolated using Ficoll-Histopaque density gradient centrifugation and then cryopreserved in the vapor phase of liquid nitrogen. Analytical flow cytometry was used to check the purity and quantity of every magnetically sorted T cell population. Genomic DNA was isolated from each sorted fraction and quantified by UV absorbance on a Nanodrop 2000c. V is shortened by 5 bases, J by 4 bases, and the region joining them spans 7 bases. The germline V gene (reference sequence) sets CDR1 to SEHNR and CDR2 to FQNEAQ. The CDR3 measures 12 amino acids from cysteine to phenylalanine. Only the CDR3 DNA is retained, 36 bases long and in frame from the first base.

On this clone: Its antigen remains undetermined. Qualities for individual bases were not recorded, and no much larger clone is one base off.

This TCR was sampled from a young man in good health. Sequencing used naive CD4+ T cells sorted from blood. This sample's cell subset or site label indicates: CD45RA+ positively selected. This chain is built from TRBV7-9 and TRBJ2-3, with an unclear D gene assignment. The DNA is as follows: TGTGCCAGCAGCGCGGTCCCAGATACGCAGTATTTT. Translated, it reads CASSAVPDTQYF.